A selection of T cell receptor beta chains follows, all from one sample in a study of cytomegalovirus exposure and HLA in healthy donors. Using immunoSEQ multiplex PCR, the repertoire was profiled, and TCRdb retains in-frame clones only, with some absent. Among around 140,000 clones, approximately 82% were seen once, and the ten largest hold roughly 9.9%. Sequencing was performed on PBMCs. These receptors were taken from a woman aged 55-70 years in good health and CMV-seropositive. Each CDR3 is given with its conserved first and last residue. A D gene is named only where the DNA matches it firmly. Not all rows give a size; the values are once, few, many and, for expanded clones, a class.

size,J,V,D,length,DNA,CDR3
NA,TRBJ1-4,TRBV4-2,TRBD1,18,TGTGCCAGCAGCCAGTCTCTCGGGACAGTCTTTCCCCCGGAAAAACTGTTTTTT,CASSQSLGTVFPPEKLFF
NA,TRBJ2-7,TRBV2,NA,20,TGTGCCAGCAGTGAAAGGGGGCCCACTCCCTGGGGGGTAGCGGATTACGAGCAGTACTTC,CASSERGPTPWGVADYEQYF
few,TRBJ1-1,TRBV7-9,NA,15,TGTGCCAGCAGTAGGGTGGTAGGGGGGAACACTGAAGCTTTCTTT,CASSRVVGGNTEAFF
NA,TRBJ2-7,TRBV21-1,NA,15,TGTGCCAGCAGCAAAGGGGCGCCGAGAAACTACGAGCAGTACTTC,CASSKGAPRNYEQYF
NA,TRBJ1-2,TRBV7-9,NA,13,TGTGCCAGCAGCTTAGGCAGGGAACGGGGCTACACCTTC,CASSLGRERGYTF
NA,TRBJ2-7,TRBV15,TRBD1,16,TGTGCCACCAGCAGAGACGGGGGACAGGGGGCCTACGAGCAGTACTTC,CATSRDGGQGAYEQYF
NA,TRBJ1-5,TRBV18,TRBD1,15,TGTGCCAGCTCACCAAGGACAGGGATCAATCAGCCCCAGCATTTT,CASSPRTGINQPQHF
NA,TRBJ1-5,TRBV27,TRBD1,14,TGTGCCAGCAGTTTTGGACAGGGGAAGCAGCCCCAGCATTTT,CASSFGQGKQPQHF
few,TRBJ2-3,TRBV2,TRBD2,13,TGTGCCGGTACTAGCGGGAGGTCAGATACGCAGTATTTT,CAGTSGRSDTQYF
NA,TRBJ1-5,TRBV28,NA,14,TGTGCCAGCACCCGGGGAGGTGTATATCAGCCCCAGCATTTT,CASTRGGVYQPQHF
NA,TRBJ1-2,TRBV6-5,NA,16,TGTGCCAGCAGTTACTCGTTTGTCGGAGGTAACTATGGCTACACCTTC,CASSYSFVGGNYGYTF
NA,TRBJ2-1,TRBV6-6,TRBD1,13,TGTGCCAGCAGGGCAGGGGGCTTCAATGAGCAGTTCTTC,CASRAGGFNEQFF
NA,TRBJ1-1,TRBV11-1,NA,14,TGTGCCAGCAGTTCGGGACTCCTGAACACTGAAGCTTTCTTT,CASSSGLLNTEAFF
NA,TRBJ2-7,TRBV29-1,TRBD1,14,TGCAGCGTTGGATTCCGACAGGGGATCTACGAGCAGTACTTC,CSVGFRQGIYEQYF
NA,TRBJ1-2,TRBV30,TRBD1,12,TGTGCCTGGAGTCGGGGACAGGGGGGCCTGACCTTC,CAWSRGQGGLTF
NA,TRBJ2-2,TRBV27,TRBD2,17,TGTGCCAGCGGGCGGACTAGCGGGAGTCTGAACACCGGGGAGCTGTTTTTT,CASGRTSGSLNTGELFF
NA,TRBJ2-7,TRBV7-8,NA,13,TGTGCCAGCAGCTTGGCCAGGACCTACGAGCAGTACTTC,CASSLARTYEQYF
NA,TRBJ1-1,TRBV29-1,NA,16,TGCAGCGTTGAAGTCAGAAGTTCGACAGGGAACACTGAAGCTTTCTTT,CSVEVRSSTGNTEAFF
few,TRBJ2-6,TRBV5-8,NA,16,TGTGCCAGCAGCTTGACCCGGAGGTTTGGGGCCAACGTCCTGACTTTC,CASSLTRRFGANVLTF
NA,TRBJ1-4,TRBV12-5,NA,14,TGTGCTAGTGGCTTAGGGAGGGGGGATGAAAAACTGTTTTTT,CASGLGRGDEKLFF
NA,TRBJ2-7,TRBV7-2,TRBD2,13,TGTGCCAGCAGCTCTAGCGGGACCTACGAGCAGTACTTC,CASSSSGTYEQYF
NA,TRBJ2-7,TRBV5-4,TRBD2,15,TGTGCCAGCAGCTCCGAGGAGGGAGGGCTCTACGAGCAGTACTTC,CASSSEEGGLYEQYF
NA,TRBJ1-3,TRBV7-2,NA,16,TGTGCCAGCAGCCTTGCTGACACCCTCTCTGGAAACACCATATATTTT,CASSLADTLSGNTIYF
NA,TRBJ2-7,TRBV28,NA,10,TGTGCCAGCAACATCTACGAGCAGTACTTC,CASNIYEQYF
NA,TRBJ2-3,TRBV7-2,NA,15,TGTGCCAGCAGCACTGCAGGGACTAGCACAGATACGCAGTATTTT,CASSTAGTSTDTQYF
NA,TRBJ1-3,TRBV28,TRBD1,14,TGTGCCGGAGGGGACAGGGTCCCTGGAAACACCATATATTTT,CAGGDRVPGNTIYF
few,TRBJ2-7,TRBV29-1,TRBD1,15,TGCAGCGTTGGAGGGGGCCCCCCCATTCCTGACGAGCAGTACTTC,CSVGGGPPIPDEQYF
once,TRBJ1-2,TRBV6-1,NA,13,TGTGCCAGCAGGGTCCGGGGTAACTATGGCTACACCTTC,CASRVRGNYGYTF
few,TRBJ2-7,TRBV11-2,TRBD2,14,TGTGCCAGCAGCTTAGGACCCGGGGGGGACGAGCAGTACTTC,CASSLGPGGDEQYF
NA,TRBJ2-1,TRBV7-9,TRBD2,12,TGTACCAGCAGCTTTACTAGCGGGACGCAGTTCTTC,CTSSFTSGTQFF
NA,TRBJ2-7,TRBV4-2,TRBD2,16,TGTGCCAGCAGCCGCTTACCACTAGCGAGGTCCTACGAGCAGTACTTC,CASSRLPLARSYEQYF
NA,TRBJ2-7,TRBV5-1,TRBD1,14,TGCGCCAGCAGCTCGACAGGGTACTCCCACGAGCAGTACTTC,CASSSTGYSHEQYF
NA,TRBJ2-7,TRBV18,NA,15,TGTGCCAGCTCACCACCGGAGATCCCCCCCTACGAGCAGTACTTC,CASSPPEIPPYEQYF
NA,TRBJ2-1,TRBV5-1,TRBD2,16,TGCGCCAGCACCCTGGGGGGGACTAGCGGCTACAATGAGCAGTTCTTC,CASTLGGTSGYNEQFF
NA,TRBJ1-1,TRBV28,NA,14,TGTGCCAGCAGTCAGGGTCTAGGGTACACTGAAGCTTTCTTT,CASSQGLGYTEAFF
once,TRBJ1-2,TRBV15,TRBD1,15,TGTGCCACCAGCAGCAACAGGGGGCAGGTCTATGGCTACACCTTC,CATSSNRGQVYGYTF